This T cell receptor beta chain was captured in a study of metastatic and nonmetastatic thyroid tumors. Findings and caveats of the study: Across blood and tumor, TCR beta diversity in malignant thyroid tumors was reportedly significantly higher than in benign nodules.

The V gene lost 4 bases and the J gene lost 7 bases, with 15 bases spanning the gap. The CDR3 runs to 13 residues. Per the germline V gene, CDR1 is SGHRS and CDR2 is YFSETQ. Under the authors' procedure: For papillary thyroid cancer, a distant-metastasis classifier was constructed from CDR3 differences observed across clinicopathological groups. TCRdb re-called clones from the PCR reads using MiXCR. The V and J calls, along with clone size, are taken from TCRdb and not from the paper's own processing. The top ten clones hold 10% to 13% of a sample with around 20,000 clones, about 27% of them seen once. This clone was counted at least ten times. Antigen unknown. No treatment of any kind had been given to any patient before thyroid surgery.

The sequenced sample consisted of tumor tissue. The clonotype was recovered from a female donor with papillary thyroid cancer or a benign thyroid nodule (not recorded which). Some clones in this sample may be carry-over from other donors' samples. V is TRBV5-1 and J is TRBJ2-7; D tentatively fits TRBD1 or TRBD2 (5 bases each). CDR3 sequence reads: CASSRGPDEEQYF. Here the CDR3 DNA reads TGCGCCAGCAGCCGGGGCCCCGACGAGGAGCAGTACTTC.